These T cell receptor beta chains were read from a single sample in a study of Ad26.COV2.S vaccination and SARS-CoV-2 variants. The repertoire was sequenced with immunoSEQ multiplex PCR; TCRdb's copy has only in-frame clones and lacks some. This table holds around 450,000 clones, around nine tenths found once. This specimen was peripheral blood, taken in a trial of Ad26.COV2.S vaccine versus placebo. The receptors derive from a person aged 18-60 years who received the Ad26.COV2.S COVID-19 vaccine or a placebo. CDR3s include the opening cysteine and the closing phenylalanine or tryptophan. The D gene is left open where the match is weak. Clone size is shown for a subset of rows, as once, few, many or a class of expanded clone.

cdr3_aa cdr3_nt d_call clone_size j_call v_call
CASSAGHTSGNTIYF TGTGCCAGCAGTGCGGGACACACCTCTGGAAACACCATATATTTT - - TRBJ1-3 TRBV2
CASRGQGNFYGYTF TGTGCCAGCAGGGGTCAGGGCAATTTCTATGGCTACACCTTC - - TRBJ1-2 TRBV2
CASSLGGTGYHTGELFF TGTGCCAGCAGCTTAGGCGGGACAGGGTATCACACCGGGGAGCTGTTTTTT TRBD1 - TRBJ2-2 TRBV7-2
CAWRYKVGYTF TGTGCCTGGAGATATAAGGTTGGCTACACCTTC - few TRBJ1-2 TRBV30
CASSQEVTGESGNTIYF TGCGCCAGCAGCCAAGAGGTCACGGGAGAATCTGGAAACACCATATATTTT - - TRBJ1-3 TRBV4-3
CASSRPGRPAFF TGTGCCAGCAGCCGCCCGGGGAGACCCGCTTTCTTT - once TRBJ1-1 TRBV7-8
CASSQGALSNQPQHF TGTGCCAGCAGCCAGGGGGCACTCAGCAATCAGCCCCAGCATTTT TRBD1 - TRBJ1-5 TRBV7-9
CASSPGGANTEAFF TGTGCCAGTAGTCCCGGCGGGGCGAACACTGAAGCTTTCTTT - - TRBJ1-1 TRBV19
CATRRGASTDTQYF TGTGCCACCCGGCGGGGCGCTAGCACAGATACGCAGTATTTT - - TRBJ2-3 TRBV15
CASSEGGTYNEQFF TGCGCCAGCAGCGAAGGGGGGACTTACAATGAGCAGTTCTTC - - TRBJ2-1 TRBV4-1
CATSDSDSAYEQYF TGTGCCACCAGTGATTCGGACAGCGCCTACGAGCAGTACTTC - - TRBJ2-7 TRBV24-1
CATSRGGFSTGDLFF TGTGCCACCAGCAGAGGGGGATTCTCCACCGGGGATCTGTTTTTT - - TRBJ2-2 TRBV15
CASSTGPNRSNEQFF TGTGCCAGCAGCACAGGGCCGAACCGGAGCAATGAGCAGTTCTTC - - TRBJ2-1 TRBV5-4
CASLISPTDTQYF TGTGCCAGCCTAATCTCCCCCACAGATACGCAGTATTTT - - TRBJ2-3 TRBV2
CASSLRTQETQYF TGTGCCAGCAGTTTAAGGACTCAAGAGACCCAGTACTTC - - TRBJ2-5 TRBV6-6
CASSQGHNEQFF TGTGCCAGCTCACAGGGGCACAATGAGCAGTTCTTC - - TRBJ2-1 TRBV18
CASSAPGVSTEAFF TGTGCCAGCAGCGCCCCAGGGGTGAGCACTGAAGCTTTCTTT - - TRBJ1-1 TRBV7-3
CASSVEDRGAQETQYF TGTGCCAGCAGCGTAGAGGACCGCGGGGCCCAAGAGACCCAGTACTTC - once TRBJ2-5 TRBV9
CASSLDPLSSYEQYF TGTGCCAGCAGCTTAGACCCCCTGAGCTCCTACGAGCAGTACTTC - - TRBJ2-7 TRBV7-2
CSVASGTGASAFF TGCAGCGTTGCATCCGGGACAGGGGCTTCAGCTTTCTTT TRBD1 - TRBJ1-1 TRBV29-1
CASSLIIGDTEAFF TGCGCCAGCTCTCTTATTATCGGGGACACTGAAGCTTTCTTT - - TRBJ1-1 TRBV4-1
CASSWGTLSTGELFF TGTGCCAGCAGCTGGGGGACACTAAGCACCGGGGAGCTGTTTTTT - - TRBJ2-2 TRBV5-6
CASSPRDSSYEQYF TGTGCCAGCAGCCCCCGGGACAGCTCCTACGAGCAGTACTTC TRBD1 few TRBJ2-7 TRBV9
CASSPRPRTRTEAFF TGTGCCAGCAGCCCCCGACCCAGGACGAGGACTGAAGCTTTCTTT - - TRBJ1-1 TRBV7-2
CASSWLAASTDTQYF TGTGCCAGCAGTTGGCTAGCGGCAAGCACAGATACGCAGTATTTT TRBD2 - TRBJ2-3 TRBV6-6
CSASWVASTRETQYF TGCAGTGCTAGTTGGGTGGCTAGCACTCGAGAGACCCAGTACTTC - - TRBJ2-5 TRBV20-1
CASSSKGGTAYNSPLHF TGTGCCAGTAGCTCAAAAGGCGGGACGGCTTATAATTCACCCCTCCACTTT - - TRBJ1-6 TRBV19
CASSPRPWQSNEKLFF TGTGCCAGCAGCCCAAGACCGTGGCAGTCTAATGAAAAACTGTTTTTT - - TRBJ1-4 TRBV7-2
CASSIGGLRKFF TGTGCCAGCAGTATCGGCGGACTTCGGAAGTTCTTC - few TRBJ2-1 TRBV12-3/TRBV12-4
CASSQRTGTGKAFF TGTGCCAGCAGCCAACGTACCGGGACAGGTAAAGCTTTCTTT TRBD1 - TRBJ1-1 TRBV3-1/TRBV3-2
CAISGTGQAANYGYTF TGTGCCATCAGTGGGACCGGGCAGGCAGCTAACTATGGCTACACCTTC - - TRBJ1-2 TRBV10-3
CASSLRGRESPLHF TGTGCCAGCAGCTTAAGGGGGCGCGAATCACCCCTCCACTTT - once TRBJ1-6 TRBV7-3
CASSSGQTNEAFF TGTGCCAGCAGCTCGGGACAGACTAATGAAGCTTTCTTT TRBD1 few TRBJ1-1 TRBV7-2
CASSQDVFDGSYEQYF TGCGCCAGCAGCCAAGATGTGTTCGACGGATCCTACGAGCAGTACTTC - few TRBJ2-7 TRBV4-3
CASRTGGYGYTF TGTGCCAGCAGGACAGGGGGCTATGGCTACACCTTC TRBD1 - TRBJ1-2 TRBV6-5
CASSLVRGAMGTDTQYF TGTGCCAGCAGCTTAGTGCGGGGGGCCATGGGCACAGATACGCAGTATTTT TRBD2 - TRBJ2-3 TRBV11-2
CASTQRPGETQYF TGTGCCAGTACACAAAGGCCTGGGGAGACCCAGTACTTC - medium-sized TRBJ2-5 TRBV19
CASSESGLAGNEQFF TGTGCCAGCAGTGAATCGGGACTAGCGGGCAATGAGCAGTTCTTC TRBD2 - TRBJ2-1 TRBV2
CASATGTGIYYGYTF TGTGCCAGCGCGACCGGGACAGGGATTTACTATGGCTACACCTTC TRBD1 - TRBJ1-2 TRBV5-6
CASSTNNEQFF TGTGCCAGCAGTACAAACAATGAGCAGTTCTTC - - TRBJ2-1 TRBV27
CADRQANTEAFF TGTGCCGATCGGCAGGCGAACACTGAAGCTTTCTTT - - TRBJ1-1 TRBV12-3/TRBV12-4
CASSWGTDFNEKLFF TGCGCCAGCAGCTGGGGGACAGATTTTAATGAAAAACTGTTTTTT TRBD1 - TRBJ1-4 TRBV5-1
CASSMLSNQPQHF TGTGCCAGTAGTATGCTTAGCAATCAGCCCCAGCATTTT - - TRBJ1-5 TRBV19
CASRFREDEAFF TGTGCCAGCAGGTTTAGGGAGGATGAAGCTTTCTTT - - TRBJ1-1 TRBV12-3/TRBV12-4
CAWSVFGSGVISYNEQFF TGTGCCTGGAGTGTATTTGGTAGCGGGGTCATCTCCTACAATGAGCAGTTCTTC TRBD2 - TRBJ2-1 TRBV30
CASSEGQGSGQPQHF TGTGCCAGCAGCGAAGGACAGGGGTCGGGGCAGCCCCAGCATTTT TRBD1 - TRBJ1-5 TRBV9
CASSRSNEQFF TGTGCCAGCAGCCGATCGAATGAGCAGTTCTTC - - TRBJ2-1 TRBV5-6
CASSLSPGDSYEQYF TGTGCCAGCAGCTTAAGCCCCGGGGATTCCTACGAGCAGTACTTC - - TRBJ2-7 TRBV7-2
CASSPRTLVAGELFF TGTGCCAGCAGCCCTCGGACATTAGTCGCCGGGGAGCTGTTTTTT - - TRBJ2-2 TRBV3-1/TRBV3-2
CASSFRQGTFPRQYF TGTGCCAGCAGCTTTCGGCAGGGGACGTTCCCACGGCAGTACTTC - - TRBJ2-7 TRBV5-6
CASSYGTEGYTF TGTGCCAGCAGTTACGGGACTGAGGGCTACACCTTC - once TRBJ1-2 TRBV6-2/TRBV6-3